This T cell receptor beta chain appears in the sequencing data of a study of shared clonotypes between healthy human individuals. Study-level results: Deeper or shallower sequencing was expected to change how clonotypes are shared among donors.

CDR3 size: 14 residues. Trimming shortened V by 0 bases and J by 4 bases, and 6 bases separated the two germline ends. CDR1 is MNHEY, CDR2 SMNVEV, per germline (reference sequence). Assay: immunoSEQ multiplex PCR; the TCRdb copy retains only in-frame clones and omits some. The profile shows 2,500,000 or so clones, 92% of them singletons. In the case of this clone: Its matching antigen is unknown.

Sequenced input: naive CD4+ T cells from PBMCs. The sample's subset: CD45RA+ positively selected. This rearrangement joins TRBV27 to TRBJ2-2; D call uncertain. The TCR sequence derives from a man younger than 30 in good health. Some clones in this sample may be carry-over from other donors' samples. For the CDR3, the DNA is TGTGCCAGCAGTTTATCGTTAGGCACCGGGGAGCTGTTTTTT. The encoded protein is CASSLSLGTGELFF.